Listed below are T cell receptor beta chains from one sample, sequenced in a study of T cell repertoires in cytomegalovirus infection. TCRdb ran MiXCR on the reads and lists one entry per CDR3 protein. The sample holds 110,000 or so distinct CDR3 sequences, around 29% seen once. For these TCRs, the target antigens are not known. The specimen was CD8+ T cells from cultured PBMCs, collected from culture after CMV antigen stimulation. These receptors were taken from a human donor in good health (CMV status not recorded). Some clones in this sample may be carry-over from other donors' samples. The CDR3 runs from the conserved cysteine through the conserved F or W. D genes are given only for firm matches. Size is omitted from some rows. Given values are once, few, many or a class for expanded clones.

>NA|many|TRBJ2-3|TRBV7-2
TGTGCCAGCAGCTTACTATTAGCGCGGGCCAAGAACACAGATACGCAGTATTTT
CASSLLLARAKNTDTQYF
>NA|many|TRBJ2-5|TRBV2
TGTGCCAGCCAAGGGACAAACCAAGAGACCCAGTACTTC
CASQGTNQETQYF
>TRBD2|few|TRBJ2-3|TRBV7-6
TGTGCCAGCAGCTTAGGGAAACAACTAGCGGGGGTGCGCACAGATACGCAGTATTTT
CASSLGKQLAGVRTDTQYF
>TRBD1|NA|TRBJ1-3|TRBV27
TGTGCCAGCAGTCCCCGACAGGGAAGTTACTCTGGAAACACCATATATTTT
CASSPRQGSYSGNTIYF
>NA|few|TRBJ1-2|TRBV20-1
TGCAGTGCTAAGGGTCTTTTAGACAGCGGGGGCTACACCTTC
CSAKGLLDSGGYTF
>TRBD1|NA|TRBJ2-3|TRBV28
TGTGCCAGCAGTAGATTTCCGGACAGGGAGGCAGATACGCAGTATTTT
CASSRFPDREADTQYF
>NA|many|TRBJ1-1|TRBV7-6
TGTGCCAGCAGCTTAGTAGGGGCTGGAACTGAAGCTTTCTTT
CASSLVGAGTEAFF
>NA|NA|TRBJ2-1|TRBV7-9
TGTGCCAGCAGCTCAGCCGGCAGCTCCTACAATGAGCAGTTCTTC
CASSSAGSSYNEQFF
>NA|NA|TRBJ1-1|TRBV12-3/TRBV12-4
TGTGCCAGCAGTCCGATGGTAACTGAAGCTTTCTTT
CASSPMVTEAFF
>NA|NA|TRBJ2-5|TRBV11-2
TGTGCCAGCAGCTTACTGGCCCCAGAGACCCAGTACTTC
CASSLLAPETQYF
>NA|few|TRBJ1-1|TRBV7-2
TGTGCCAGCAGCTTCCTAAGGGAGACTGAAGCTTTCTTT
CASSFLRETEAFF
>NA|NA|TRBJ1-6|TRBV28
TGTGCCAGCAGTTCCGACAGTAGGACTAACTATAATTCACCCCTCCACTTT
CASSSDSRTNYNSPLHF
>NA|NA|TRBJ1-1|TRBV7-2
TGTGCCAGCAGCTTAGATCCGGGGAGGGACACTGAAGCTTTCTTT
CASSLDPGRDTEAFF
>NA|many|TRBJ2-3|TRBV7-2
TGTGCCAGCCGCCTTAGGGGGGCTCCAGATACGCAGTATTTT
CASRLRGAPDTQYF
>NA|few|TRBJ2-2|TRBV11-1
TGTGCCAGCGAAAGCATTAACACCGGGGAGCTGTTTTTT
CASESINTGELFF
>TRBD1|NA|TRBJ2-5|TRBV5-6
TGTGCCAGCAGCCCCGGGGCCGGGACAGGGGGTTTCCAAGAGACCCAGTACTTC
CASSPGAGTGGFQETQYF
>TRBD1|few|TRBJ1-5|TRBV19
TGTGCCAGTAGTGAAGACAGGGGAGGGAACAATCAGCCCCAGCATTTT
CASSEDRGGNNQPQHF
>NA|many|TRBJ1-5|TRBV7-2
TGTGCCAGCAGCCTAGAGTGGGCCACGACTTTAGGGAGGAGCAATCAGCCCCAGCATTTT
CASSLEWATTLGRSNQPQHF
>NA|NA|TRBJ1-5|TRBV27
TGTGCCAGCAGTTGGGCCAGCAATCAGCCCCAGCATTTT
CASSWASNQPQHF
>NA|NA|TRBJ1-1|TRBV7-3
TGTGCCAGCAGCCCACGCCCGGGGGCACTGAACACTGAAGCTTTCTTT
CASSPRPGALNTEAFF
>TRBD2|NA|TRBJ2-1|TRBV2
TGTGCCAGCAGCGGACTAGCCCAAACGAGCTCCTACAATGAGCAGTTCTTC
CASSGLAQTSSYNEQFF
>TRBD1|NA|TRBJ2-1|TRBV19
TGTGCCAGTAGTATCGGGACAGGGAGGAATTACAATGAGCAGTTCTTC
CASSIGTGRNYNEQFF
>NA|few|TRBJ1-2|TRBV13
TGTGCCACCACAATGCGAGGGGGGTATGGCTACACCTTC
CATTMRGGYGYTF
>NA|NA|TRBJ1-1|TRBV20-1
TGCAGTGCAACGGGGGCTTCGAACACTGAAGCTTTCTTT
CSATGASNTEAFF
>TRBD1|few|TRBJ1-1|TRBV11-1
TGTGCCAGCAGCCCCCACCGGACAGGGGGCACTGAAGCTTTCTTT
CASSPHRTGGTEAFF
>TRBD2|few|TRBJ2-1|TRBV11-2
TGTGCCAGCAGCCCGGGACTAGCGGGAGGTACCTACAATGAGCAGTTCTTC
CASSPGLAGGTYNEQFF
>NA|NA|TRBJ2-1|TRBV5-4
TGTGCCAGCAGCTGGGGAGGGGGACGGCAGTTCTTC
CASSWGGGRQFF
>TRBD2|NA|TRBJ2-2|TRBV2
TGTGCCAGCACTCCGGGACTAGCGGGGGGGCCAACCGGGGAGCTGTTTTTT
CASTPGLAGGPTGELFF
>NA|NA|TRBJ2-7|TRBV28
TGTGCCAGCAGTTACCCCGGGAGTAGCGGTTACGAGCAGTACTTC
CASSYPGSSGYEQYF
>NA|many|TRBJ1-3|TRBV12-3/TRBV12-4
TGTGCCAGCAGTACAACAGGTGACGGGAACACCATATATTTT
CASSTTGDGNTIYF
>TRBD2|NA|TRBJ2-3|TRBV7-8
TGTGCCAGCAGCTTAGGTCGCCTAGCGGACCGCGGGGCGACTAGCACAGATACGCAGTATTTT
CASSLGRLADRGATSTDTQYF
>NA|many|TRBJ1-4|TRBV7-2
TGTGCCAGCAGAACTCGGGGCAGGAGTAATGAAAAACTGTTTTTT
CASRTRGRSNEKLFF
>NA|NA|TRBJ2-1|TRBV27
TGTGCCAGCAGTCCCTTGACACTTCTAACCTACAATGAGCAGTTCTTC
CASSPLTLLTYNEQFF
>TRBD1|few|TRBJ1-2|TRBV2
TGTGCCAGCAGTGGTGGGACAGGGGGCGTTGGCTACACCTTC
CASSGGTGGVGYTF
>NA|NA|TRBJ2-1|TRBV5-5
TGTGCCAGCAGCGCTGAAGACGATGAGCAGTTCTTC
CASSAEDDEQFF
>TRBD1|many|TRBJ2-3|TRBV24-1
TGTGCCACCTCCGAACAGGGGGCTGATACGCAGTATTTT
CATSEQGADTQYF
>TRBD2|NA|TRBJ2-7|TRBV7-4
TGTGCCAGCAGCTTAGTGGGACTAGCGGAACAGTACTTC
CASSLVGLAEQYF
>NA|NA|TRBJ1-4|TRBV27
TGTGCCAGCAGTTGGGGTGGGAAACTGTTTTTT
CASSWGGKLFF
>TRBD2|NA|TRBJ2-7|TRBV7-9
TGTGCCAGCAGCTTGTGGGTAGCGGGGGGATCCTACGAGCAGTACTTC
CASSLWVAGGSYEQYF